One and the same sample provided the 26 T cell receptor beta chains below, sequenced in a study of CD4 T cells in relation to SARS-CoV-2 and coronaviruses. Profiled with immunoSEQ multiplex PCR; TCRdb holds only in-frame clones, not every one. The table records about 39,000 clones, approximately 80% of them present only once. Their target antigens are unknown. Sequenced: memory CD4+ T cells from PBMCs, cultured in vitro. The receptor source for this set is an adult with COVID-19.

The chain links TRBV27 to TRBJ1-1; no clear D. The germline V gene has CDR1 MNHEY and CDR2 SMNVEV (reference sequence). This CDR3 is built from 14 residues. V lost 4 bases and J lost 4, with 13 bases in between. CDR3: CASSSAAVGTEAFF. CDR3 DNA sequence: TGTGCCAGCAGTTCCGCCGCAGTGGGCACTGAAGCTTTCTTT.

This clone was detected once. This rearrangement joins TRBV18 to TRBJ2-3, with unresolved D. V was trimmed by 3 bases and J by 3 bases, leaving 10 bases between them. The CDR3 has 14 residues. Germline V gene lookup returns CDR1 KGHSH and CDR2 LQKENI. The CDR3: CASSPLLGTDTQYF. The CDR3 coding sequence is TGTGCCAGCTCACCCCTTCTAGGAACAGATACGCAGTATTTT.

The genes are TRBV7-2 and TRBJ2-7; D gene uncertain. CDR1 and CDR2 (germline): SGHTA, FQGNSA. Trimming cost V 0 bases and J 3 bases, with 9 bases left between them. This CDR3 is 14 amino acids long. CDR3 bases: TGTGCCAGCAGCTTAGCGCCGCTGTTCTACGAGCAGTACTTC. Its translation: CASSLAPLFYEQYF.

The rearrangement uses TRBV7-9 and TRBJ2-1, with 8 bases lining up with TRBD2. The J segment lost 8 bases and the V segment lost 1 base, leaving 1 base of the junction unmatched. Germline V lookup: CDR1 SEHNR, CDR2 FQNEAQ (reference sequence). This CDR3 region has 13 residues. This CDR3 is CASSLVGRDEQFF. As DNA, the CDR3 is TGTGCCAGCAGCTTAGTCGGGAGGGATGAGCAGTTCTTC. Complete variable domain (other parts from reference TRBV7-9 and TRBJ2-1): DTGVSQNPRHKITKRGQNVTFRCDPISEHNRLYWYRQTLGQGPEFLTYFQNEAQLEKSRLLSDRFSAERPKGSFSTLEIQRTEQGDSAMYLCASSLVGRDEQFFGPGTRLTVL.

CDR3 loop: CASSYSAGPYNSPLHF. In DNA, the CDR3 is TGTGCCAGCAGTTACTCGGCAGGACCTTATAATTCACCCCTCCACTTT. This chain links TRBV6-6 with TRBJ1-6; D is uncertain. CDR3 length equals 16 residues. Trimming shortened V by 0 bases and J by 4 bases, and 10 bases separated the two germline ends. Germline CDR1 reads MNHNY; CDR2 reads SVGAGI (reference sequence).

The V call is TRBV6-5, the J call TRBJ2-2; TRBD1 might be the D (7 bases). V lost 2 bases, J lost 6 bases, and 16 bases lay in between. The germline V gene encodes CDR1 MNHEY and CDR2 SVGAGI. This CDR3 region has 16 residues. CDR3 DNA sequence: TGTGCCAGCAGTTACGGAGGAGGGGGCCACCCCGGGGAGCTGTTTTTT. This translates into CASSYGGGGHPGELFF.

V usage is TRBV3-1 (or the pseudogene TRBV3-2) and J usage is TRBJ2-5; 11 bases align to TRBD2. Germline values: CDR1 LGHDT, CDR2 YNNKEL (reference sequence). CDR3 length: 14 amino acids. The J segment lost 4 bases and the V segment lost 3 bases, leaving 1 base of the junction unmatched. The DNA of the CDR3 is TGTGCCAGCAGCCAGCTAGCGGGGGGAGAGACCCAGTACTTC. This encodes CASSQLAGGETQYF.

CDR3 sequence (DNA): TGTGCCAGCCCCACGGCATGTCGATTAGCCAAAAACATTCAGTACTTC. This codes for CASPTACRLAKNIQYF. This sequence joins TRBV19 and TRBJ2-4; D call uncertain. V was pared by 9 bases and J by 0 bases, with 18 bases between. CDR3 length: 16 residues. Germline CDR1 reads LNHDA; CDR2 reads SQIVND (reference sequence).

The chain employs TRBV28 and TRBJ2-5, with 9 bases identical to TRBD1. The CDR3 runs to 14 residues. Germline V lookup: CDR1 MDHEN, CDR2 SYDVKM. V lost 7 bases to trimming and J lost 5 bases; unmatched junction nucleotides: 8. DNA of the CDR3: TGTGCCAGCACCTACAGGGGGCCGGGGGAGACCCAGTACTTC. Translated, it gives CASTYRGPGETQYF.

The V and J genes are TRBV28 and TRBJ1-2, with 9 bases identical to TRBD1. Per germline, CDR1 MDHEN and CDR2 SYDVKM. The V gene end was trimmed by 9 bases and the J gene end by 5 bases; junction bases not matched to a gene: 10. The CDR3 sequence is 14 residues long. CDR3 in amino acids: CASLLGGTGYGYTF. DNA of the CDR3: TGTGCCAGTCTTCTGGGGGGGACAGGGTATGGCTACACCTTC.

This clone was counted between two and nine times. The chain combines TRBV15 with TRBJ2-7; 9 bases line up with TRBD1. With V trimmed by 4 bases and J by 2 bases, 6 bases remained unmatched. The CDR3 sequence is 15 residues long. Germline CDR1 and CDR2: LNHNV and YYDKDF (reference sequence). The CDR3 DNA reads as TGTGCCACCAGCACGATAGGACAGGGGCCCTACGAGCAGTACTTC. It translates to CATSTIGQGPYEQYF.

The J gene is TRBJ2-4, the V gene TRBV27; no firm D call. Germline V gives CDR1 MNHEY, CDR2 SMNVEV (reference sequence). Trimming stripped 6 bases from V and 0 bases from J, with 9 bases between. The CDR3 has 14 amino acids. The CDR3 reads CASRSELAKNIQYF. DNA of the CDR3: TGTGCCAGCAGATCAGAACTAGCCAAAAACATTCAGTACTTC.

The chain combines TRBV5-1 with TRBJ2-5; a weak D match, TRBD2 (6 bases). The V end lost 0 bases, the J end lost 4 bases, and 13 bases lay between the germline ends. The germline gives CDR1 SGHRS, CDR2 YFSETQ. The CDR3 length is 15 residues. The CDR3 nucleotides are TGCGCCAGCAGCTTGGCCGGGAGCGTTTTAGAGACCCAGTACTTC. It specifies CASSLAGSVLETQYF.

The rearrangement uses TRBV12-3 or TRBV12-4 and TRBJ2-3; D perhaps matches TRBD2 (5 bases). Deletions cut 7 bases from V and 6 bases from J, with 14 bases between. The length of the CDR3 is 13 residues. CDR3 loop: CASTREGSDTQYF. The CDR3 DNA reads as TGTGCCAGCACGCGCGAGGGTTCTGATACGCAGTATTTT.

The CDR3 DNA reads as TGTGCCAGCAGTGAAACGACAGGGACCGGGGCCAACGTCCTGACTTTC. Translated: CASSETTGTGANVLTF. This chain connects TRBV6-1 to TRBJ2-6, with TRBD1 matching over 7 bases. The CDR3 spans 16 residues. Germline trimming cut 2 bases from V and 4 bases from J; bases unmatched to any gene: 5. Germline V CDR1 and CDR2: MNHNS, SASEGT.

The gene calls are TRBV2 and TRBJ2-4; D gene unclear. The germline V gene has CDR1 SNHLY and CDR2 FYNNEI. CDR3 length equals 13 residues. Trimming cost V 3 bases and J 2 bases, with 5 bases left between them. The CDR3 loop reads CASSDESKNIQYF. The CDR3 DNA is TGTGCCAGCAGTGATGAGTCCAAAAACATTCAGTACTTC.

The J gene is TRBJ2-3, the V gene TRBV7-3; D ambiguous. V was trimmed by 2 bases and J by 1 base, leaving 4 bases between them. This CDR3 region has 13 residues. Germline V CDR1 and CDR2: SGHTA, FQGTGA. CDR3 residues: CASSLVGTDTQYF. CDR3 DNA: TGTGCCAGCAGCTTAGTAGGCACAGATACGCAGTATTTT.

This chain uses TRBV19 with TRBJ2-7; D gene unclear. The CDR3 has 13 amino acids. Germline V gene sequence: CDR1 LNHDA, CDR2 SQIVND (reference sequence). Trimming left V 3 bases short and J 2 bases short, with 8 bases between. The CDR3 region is CASSIGPTYEQYF. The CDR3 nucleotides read TGTGCCAGTAGTATCGGCCCAACCTACGAGCAGTACTTC.

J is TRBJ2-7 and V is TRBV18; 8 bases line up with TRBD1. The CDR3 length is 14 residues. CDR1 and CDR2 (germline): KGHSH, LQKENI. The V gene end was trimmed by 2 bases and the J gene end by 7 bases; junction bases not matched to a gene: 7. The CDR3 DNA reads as TGTGCCAGCTCACCATACAGGGGGTCCCAAGAGCAGTACTTC. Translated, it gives CASSPYRGSQEQYF. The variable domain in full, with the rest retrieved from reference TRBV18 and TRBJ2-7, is NAGVMQNPRHLVRRRGQEARLRCSPMKGHSHVYWYRQLPEEGLKFMVYLQKENIIDESGMPKERFSAEFPKEGPSILRIQQVVRGDSAAYFCASSPYRGSQEQYFGPGTRLTVT.

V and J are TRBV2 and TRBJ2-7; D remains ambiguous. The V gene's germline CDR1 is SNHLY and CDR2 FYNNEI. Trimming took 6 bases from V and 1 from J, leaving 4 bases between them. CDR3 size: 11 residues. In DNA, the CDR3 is TGTGCCAGCAGGTGGTCCTACGAGCAGTACTTC. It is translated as CASRWSYEQYF.

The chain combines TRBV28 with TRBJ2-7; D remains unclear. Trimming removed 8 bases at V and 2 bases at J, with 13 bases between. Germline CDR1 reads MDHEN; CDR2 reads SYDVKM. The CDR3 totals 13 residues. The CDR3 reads CASSKTGTYEQYF. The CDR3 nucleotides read TGTGCCAGCTCAAAGACTGGCACCTACGAGCAGTACTTC.

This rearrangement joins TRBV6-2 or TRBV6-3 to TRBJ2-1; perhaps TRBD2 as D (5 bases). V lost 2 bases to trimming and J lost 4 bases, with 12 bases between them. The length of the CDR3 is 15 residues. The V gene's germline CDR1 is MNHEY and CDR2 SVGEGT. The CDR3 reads CASSYGSVRYNEQFF. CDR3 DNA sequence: TGTGCCAGCAGTTACGGTAGCGTAAGGTACAATGAGCAGTTCTTC.

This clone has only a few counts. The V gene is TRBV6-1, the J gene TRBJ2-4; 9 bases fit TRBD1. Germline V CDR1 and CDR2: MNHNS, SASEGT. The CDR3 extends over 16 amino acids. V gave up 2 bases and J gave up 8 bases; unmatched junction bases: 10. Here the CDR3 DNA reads TGTGCCAGCAGTGAAAAGTTTGGGACAGGGTCTGACATTCAGTACTTC. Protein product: CASSEKFGTGSDIQYF.

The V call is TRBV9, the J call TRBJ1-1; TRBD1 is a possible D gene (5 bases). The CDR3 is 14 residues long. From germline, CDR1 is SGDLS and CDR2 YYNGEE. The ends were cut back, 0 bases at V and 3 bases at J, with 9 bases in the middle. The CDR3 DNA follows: TGTGCCAGCAGCGTAGGGGGGACGGACACTGAAGCTTTCTTT. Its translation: CASSVGGTDTEAFF.

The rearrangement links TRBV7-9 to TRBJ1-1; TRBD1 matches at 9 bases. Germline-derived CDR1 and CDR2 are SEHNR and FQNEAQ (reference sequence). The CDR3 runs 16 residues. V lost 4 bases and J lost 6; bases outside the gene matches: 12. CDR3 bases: TGTGCCAGCAGCTCCCAGCCCGGACAGGGGCAAGCTGAAGCTTTCTTT. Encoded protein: CASSSQPGQGQAEAFF.

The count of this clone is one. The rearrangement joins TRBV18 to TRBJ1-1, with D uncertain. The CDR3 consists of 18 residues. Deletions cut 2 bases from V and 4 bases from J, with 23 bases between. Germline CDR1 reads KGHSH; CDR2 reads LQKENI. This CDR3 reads CASSPTSSLGGAVTEAFF. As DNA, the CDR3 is TGTGCCAGCTCACCAACCTCATCCCTGGGTGGAGCCGTCACTGAAGCTTTCTTT.